This T cell receptor beta chain is from a study of Siglec-9 on CD8 T cells in melanoma. Study-level findings and limits: In melanoma tumors, a Siglec-9-marked effector memory CD8+ subset reportedly appeared to accumulate.

This CDR3 comprises 10 residues. The germline V gene has CDR1 SNHLY and CDR2 FYNNEI. V dropped 9 bases and J dropped 9 bases, with 11 bases sitting between them. The method was immunoSEQ multiplex PCR; TCRdb's version includes in-frame clones alone and lacks a portion of them. The sample yields almost 30,000 clones, 75% to 85% seen once. On this clone: As yet, its antigen is unknown.

Sequenced sample: Siglec-9- CD8+ T cells sorted from blood. The TCR originated in a human donor in good health. The chain uses TRBV2 and TRBJ1-1; D not resolved. The CDR3 nucleotides read TGTGCCAGTGGTTGGACTAAAGCTTTCTTT. It is translated as CASGWTKAFF.